One and the same sample provided the 4 T cell receptor beta chains below, sequenced in a study of blood T cell repertoires in COVID-19. The data were produced by immunoSEQ multiplex PCR, yet TCRdb's version contains in-frame clones alone and is incomplete. The sample records approximately 270,000 clones, about 89% being singletons. Sequencing was carried out using peripheral blood. These receptors were collected from a man under 40 with acute or convalescent COVID-19.

The chain couples TRBV7-9 to TRBJ2-5; the match to TRBD2 covers 7 bases. The CDR3 is made up of 14 amino acids. V was pared by 1 base and J by 4 bases, with 3 bases of the junction left unmatched. Germline values: CDR1 SEHNR, CDR2 FQNEAQ (reference sequence). CDR3 DNA: TGTGCCAGCAGCTTAGGGGGGGGTTTAGAGACCCAGTACTTC. It yields the protein CASSLGGGLETQYF.

The rearrangement links TRBV27 to TRBJ1-2; D is undetermined. V was shortened by 7 bases and J by 2 bases, with 14 bases between the two germline ends. The CDR3 runs to 14 residues. Looked up from germline, CDR1 is MNHEY and CDR2 is SMNVEV (reference sequence). CDR3 DNA sequence: TGTGCCAGCACCCCCTGGTCCGGGAACTATGGCTACACCTTC. Translated: CASTPWSGNYGYTF.

The rearrangement joins TRBV5-1 to TRBJ2-3, with D uncertain. The germline CDR1 and CDR2 sequences are SGHRS and YFSETQ. There are 14 residues in the CDR3. V was pared by 0 bases and J by 2 bases, with 7 bases between. The CDR3 DNA is TGCGCCAGCAGCTTGGACAGATCCACAGATACGCAGTATTTT. Encoded protein: CASSLDRSTDTQYF. The entire variable domain, with the rest obtained from reference TRBV5-1 and TRBJ2-3, is as follows: KAGVTQTPRYLIKTRGQQVTLSCSPISGHRSVSWYQQTPGQGLQFLFEYFSETQRNKGNFPGRFSGRQFSNSRSEMNVSTLELGDSALYLCASSLDRSTDTQYFGPGTRLTVL.

In its sample, this clone was seen a few times. V usage is TRBV6-1 and J usage is TRBJ1-1; the match to TRBD1 covers 9 bases. Germline V lookup: CDR1 MNHNS, CDR2 SASEGT. The CDR3 runs to 14 residues. Germline trimming cut 3 bases from V and 3 bases from J; bases unmatched to any gene: 2. The DNA for the CDR3 is TGTGCCAGCAGTGAGGACAGGGGAGACACTGAAGCTTTCTTT. Its translation is CASSEDRGDTEAFF.